The 11 T cell receptor beta chains below come from one sample, sequenced in a study of beta chain features in type 1 diabetes. Since all of the isolated RNA was reverse transcribed, expressed TCRB transcripts were what got sequenced. Using immunoSEQ multiplex PCR, the repertoire was profiled, and TCRdb retains in-frame clones only, with some absent. The sample carries just over 450,000 clones, 30% recorded once. Sequencing input: naive CD4+ T cells from blood. These receptors came from a man younger than 35 in good health.

This clone was recorded a few times. V is TRBV29-1 and J is TRBJ2-3, with D possibly TRBD1 on 6 matching bases. Germline V gives CDR1 SQVTM, CDR2 ANQGSEA. Trimming pared 6 bases from V and 1 base from J, leaving 14 bases between. This CDR3 contains 14 residues. CDR3 amino acids: CSVQQGWGTDTQYF. The CDR3 DNA follows: TGCAGCGTGCAACAGGGTTGGGGCACAGATACGCAGTATTTT.

This clone was detected only a few times. This chain uses TRBV30 with TRBJ2-1, with 8 nucleotides matching TRBD1. Trimming took 2 bases from V and 2 from J; bases not matched to a gene: 5. Germline V gives CDR1 GTSNPN, CDR2 SVGIG (reference sequence). The CDR3 covers 15 residues. Here the CDR3 reads CAWSLGQGPYNEQFF. The CDR3 region has the DNA TGTGCCTGGAGTCTAGGACAGGGCCCCTACAATGAGCAGTTCTTC.

This clone came up a few times. The chain links TRBV20-1 to TRBJ2-3, with D perhaps matching TRBD1 (6 bases). Germline loops: CDR1 DFQATT, CDR2 SNEGSKA (reference sequence). The CDR3 has 11 residues. Trimming took 7 bases from V and 6 from J, leaving 11 bases between them. The CDR3 sequence is CSEGGRDTQYF. In DNA form, the CDR3 reads TGCAGTGAAGGGGGTAGGGATACGCAGTATTTT.

This chain uses TRBV7-9 with TRBJ1-4; D unresolved. Trimming removed 5 bases from V and 7 bases from J, with 11 bases in between. This CDR3 has 13 amino acids. Germline lookup yields CDR1 SEHNR and CDR2 FQNEAQ (reference sequence). The chain's CDR3 is CASSPDRLEKLFF. CDR3 sequence (DNA): TGTGCCAGCAGCCCAGACCGGCTTGAAAAACTGTTTTTT.

The chain carries TRBV20-1 and TRBJ2-1; D is ambiguous. The CDR3 has 11 amino acids. The germline V and J ends were trimmed by 4 bases and 6 bases, with 7 bases remaining between them. Germline CDR1 is DFQATT and CDR2 is SNEGSKA (reference sequence). CDR3 amino acids: CSATASNEQFF. DNA of the CDR3: TGCAGTGCTACTGCTAGCAATGAGCAGTTCTTC.

The chain couples TRBV25-1 to TRBJ2-3; 7 nucleotides agree with TRBD2. Germline CDR1 is MGHDK and CDR2 is SYGVNS. The CDR3 is made up of 14 amino acids. V lost 4 bases, J lost 9 bases, and 10 bases stayed unmatched. The CDR3 nucleotides read TGTGCCAGCAGTGCAATAGGAGGACTAGGGACGCAGTATTTT. Translating gives CASSAIGGLGTQYF.

The sample holds a few counts of this clone. The chain joins TRBV4-3 to TRBJ2-3, with 7 bases that match TRBD1. With V trimmed by 0 bases and J by 2 bases, 11 bases remained unmatched. Germline CDR1 is LGHNA and CDR2 is YSLEER. This CDR3 is built from 18 residues. CDR3 DNA sequence: TGCGCCAGCAGCCAAGATGCCCCGGGACAGCAACTCACAGATACGCAGTATTTT. Its translation: CASSQDAPGQQLTDTQYF.

This clone was found a few times. V usage is TRBV30 and J usage is TRBJ1-2; 7 bases line up with TRBD1. Unmatched junction bases numbered 5, after V lost 2 bases and J lost 2 bases. Germline V CDR1 and CDR2: GTSNPN, SVGIG (reference sequence). The CDR3 spans 14 residues. The CDR3: CAWSSDRENYGYTF. DNA of the CDR3: TGTGCCTGGAGTTCAGACAGGGAGAACTATGGCTACACCTTC.

V gene TRBV28 combines with J gene TRBJ2-4; D gene ambiguous. V was pared by 7 bases and J by 6 bases, with 13 bases between. Looked up from germline, CDR1 is MDHEN and CDR2 is SYDVKM. This CDR3 is built from 13 residues. The CDR3 nucleotides are TGTGCCAGCAATAAAGAGTTGCGAAACATTCAGTACTTC. This sequence encodes CASNKELRNIQYF. Full variable domain (rest looked up from reference TRBV28 and TRBJ2-4): DVKVTQSSRYLVKRTGEKVFLECVQDMDHENMFWYRQDPGLGLRLIYFSYDVKMKEKGDIPEGYSVSREKKERFSLILESASTNQTSMYLCASNKELRNIQYFGAGTRLSVL.

V usage is TRBV9 and J usage is TRBJ2-1; the D gene is possibly TRBD1 (6 bases). Trimming took off 0 bases at V and 4 bases at J, with 11 bases between the two ends. Germline values: CDR1 SGDLS, CDR2 YYNGEE. This CDR3 is 15 amino acids long. The CDR3 loop reads CASSVGQGIYNEQFF. The DNA for the CDR3 is TGTGCCAGCAGCGTAGGCCAGGGGATTTACAATGAGCAGTTCTTC.

The CDR3 loop reads CASSFKKTGELFF. The CDR3 region has the DNA TGTGCCAGTAGTTTCAAGAAAACCGGGGAGCTGTTTTTT. J is TRBJ2-2 and V is TRBV19; D is unclear. The germline V gene has CDR1 LNHDA and CDR2 SQIVND (reference sequence). The germline V and J ends were trimmed by 5 bases and 5 bases, with 9 bases remaining between them. This CDR3 has 13 residues.